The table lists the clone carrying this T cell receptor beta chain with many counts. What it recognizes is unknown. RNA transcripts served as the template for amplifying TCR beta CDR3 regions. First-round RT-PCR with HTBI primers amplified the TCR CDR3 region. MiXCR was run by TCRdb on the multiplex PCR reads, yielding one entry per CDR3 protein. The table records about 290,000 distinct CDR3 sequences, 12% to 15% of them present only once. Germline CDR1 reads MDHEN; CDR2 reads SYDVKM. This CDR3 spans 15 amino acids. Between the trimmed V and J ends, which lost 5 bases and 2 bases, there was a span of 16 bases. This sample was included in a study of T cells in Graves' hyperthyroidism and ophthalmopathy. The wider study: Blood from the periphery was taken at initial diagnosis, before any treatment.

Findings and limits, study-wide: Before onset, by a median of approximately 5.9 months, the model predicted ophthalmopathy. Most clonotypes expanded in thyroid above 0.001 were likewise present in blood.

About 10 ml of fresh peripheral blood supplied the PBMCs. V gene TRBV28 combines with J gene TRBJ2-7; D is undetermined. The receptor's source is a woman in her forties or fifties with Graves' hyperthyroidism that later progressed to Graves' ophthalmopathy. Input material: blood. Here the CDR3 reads CASSTTSTLPYEQYF. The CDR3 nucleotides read TGTGCCAGCAGTACGACTTCAACCCTCCCCTACGAGCAGTACTTC.